This T cell receptor beta chain was sequenced for a study of T cells in localized non-small cell lung cancer. Whole-study results and caveats: One tumor region alone was sequenced, and heterogeneity therefore remains possible. It was uninvolved adjacent lung that showed the highest T cell clonality, exceeding tumor. Longer overall survival was linked to higher blood T cell density.

TCRdb keeps only in-frame clones here, not all; method: immunoSEQ multiplex PCR. The sample has approximately 34,000 clones; around 93% are singletons. The germline V and J ends were trimmed by 0 bases and 3 bases, with 12 bases remaining between them. Germline-derived CDR1 and CDR2 are GTSNPN and SVGIG (reference sequence). There are 15 residues in the CDR3. As to this clone: Its target is unknown.

Specimen: peripheral blood, collected before any cancer treatment. The J gene is TRBJ1-5, the V gene TRBV30; D is possibly TRBD1 (5 bases). This TCR came from a female donor of 60 years or more with stage I lung adenocarcinoma. The CDR3 loop reads CAWSVLAGPNQPQHF. The CDR3 DNA reads as TGTGCCTGGAGTGTCCTCGCAGGGCCCAATCAGCCCCAGCATTTT.